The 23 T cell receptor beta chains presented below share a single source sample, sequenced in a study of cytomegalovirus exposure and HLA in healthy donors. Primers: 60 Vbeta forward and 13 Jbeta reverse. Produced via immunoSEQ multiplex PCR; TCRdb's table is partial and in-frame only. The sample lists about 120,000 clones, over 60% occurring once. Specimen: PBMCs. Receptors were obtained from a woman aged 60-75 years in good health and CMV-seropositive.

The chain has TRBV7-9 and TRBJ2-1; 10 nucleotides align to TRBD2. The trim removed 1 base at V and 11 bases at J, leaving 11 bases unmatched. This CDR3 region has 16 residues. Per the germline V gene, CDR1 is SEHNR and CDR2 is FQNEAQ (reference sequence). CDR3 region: CASSLEREGGVGKQFF. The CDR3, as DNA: TGTGCCAGCAGCTTAGAGCGGGAGGGTGGGGTAGGAAAGCAGTTCTTC.

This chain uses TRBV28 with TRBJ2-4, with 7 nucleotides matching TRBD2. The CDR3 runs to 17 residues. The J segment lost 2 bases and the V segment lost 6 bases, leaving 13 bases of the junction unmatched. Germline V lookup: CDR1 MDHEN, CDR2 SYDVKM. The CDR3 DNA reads TGTGCCAGCAGCCACTCCCGGGGGGAGGTTTCCAAAAACATTCAGTACTTC. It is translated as CASSHSRGEVSKNIQYF.

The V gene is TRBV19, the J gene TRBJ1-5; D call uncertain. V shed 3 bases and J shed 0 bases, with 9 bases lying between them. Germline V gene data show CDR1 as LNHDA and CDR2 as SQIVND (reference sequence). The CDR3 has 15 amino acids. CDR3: CASSIPLHSNQPQHF. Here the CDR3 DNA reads TGTGCCAGTAGTATCCCTTTACATAGCAATCAGCCCCAGCATTTT.

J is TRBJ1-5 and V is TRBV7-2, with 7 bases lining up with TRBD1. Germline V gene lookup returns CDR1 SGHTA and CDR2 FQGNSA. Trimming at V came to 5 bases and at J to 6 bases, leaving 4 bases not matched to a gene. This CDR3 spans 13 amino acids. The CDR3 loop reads CASSDYRGQPQHF. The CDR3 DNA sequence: TGTGCCAGCAGCGATTACAGGGGTCAGCCCCAGCATTTT.

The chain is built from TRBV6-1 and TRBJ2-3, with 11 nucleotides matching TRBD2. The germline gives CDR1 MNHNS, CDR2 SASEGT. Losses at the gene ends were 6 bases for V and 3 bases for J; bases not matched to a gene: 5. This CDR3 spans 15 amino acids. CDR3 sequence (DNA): TGTGCCAGCAGCATACTAGCGGGAGAGACAGATACGCAGTATTTT. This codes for CASSILAGETDTQYF.

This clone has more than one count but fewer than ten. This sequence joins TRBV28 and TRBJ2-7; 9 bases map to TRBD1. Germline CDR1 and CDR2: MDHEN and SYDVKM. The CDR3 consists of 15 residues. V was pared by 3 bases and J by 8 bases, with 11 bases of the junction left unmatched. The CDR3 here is CASSLSGTGSSKQYF. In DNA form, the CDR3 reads TGTGCCAGCAGTTTGTCCGGGACAGGGTCTTCTAAGCAGTACTTC. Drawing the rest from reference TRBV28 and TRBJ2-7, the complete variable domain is DVKVTQSSRYLVKRTGEKVFLECVQDMDHENMFWYRQDPGLGLRLIYFSYDVKMKEKGDIPEGYSVSREKKERFSLILESASTNQTSMYLCASSLSGTGSSKQYFGPGTRLTVT.

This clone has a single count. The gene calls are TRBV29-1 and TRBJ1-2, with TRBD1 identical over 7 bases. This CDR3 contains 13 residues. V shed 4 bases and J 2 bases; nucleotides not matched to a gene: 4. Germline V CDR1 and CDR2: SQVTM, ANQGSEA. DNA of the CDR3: TGCAGCGTTGGGGACAGATTCAACTATGGCTACACCTTC. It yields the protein CSVGDRFNYGYTF. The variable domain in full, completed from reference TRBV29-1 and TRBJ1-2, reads SAVISQKPSRDICQRGTSLTIQCQVDSQVTMMFWYRQQPGQSLTLIATANQGSEATYESGFVIDKFPISRPNLTFSTLTVSNMSPEDSSIYLCSVGDRFNYGYTFGSGTRLTVV.

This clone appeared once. In nucleotides, the CDR3 is TGTGCCAGCAGCCTGACAGCCGGTCCGCATGAAGCTTTCTTT. Its translation: CASSLTAGPHEAFF. The genes are TRBV7-3 and TRBJ1-1; tentatively, D is TRBD1 (5 bases). The CDR3 is made up of 14 amino acids. Trimming stripped 5 bases from V and 7 bases from J, with 17 bases between. The V gene's germline CDR1 is SGHTA and CDR2 FQGTGA.

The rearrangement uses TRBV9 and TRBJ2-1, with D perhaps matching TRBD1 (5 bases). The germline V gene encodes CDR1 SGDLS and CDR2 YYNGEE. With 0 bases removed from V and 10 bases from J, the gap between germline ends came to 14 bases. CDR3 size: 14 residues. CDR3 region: CASSVVVWGGEQFF. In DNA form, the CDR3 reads TGTGCCAGCAGCGTAGTAGTATGGGGCGGCGAGCAGTTCTTC. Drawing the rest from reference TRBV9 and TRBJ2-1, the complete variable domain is DSGVTQTPKHLITATGQRVTLRCSPRSGDLSVYWYQQSLDQGLQFLIQYYNGEERAKGNILERFSAQQFPDLHSELNLSSLELGDSALYFCASSVVVWGGEQFFGPGTRLTVL.

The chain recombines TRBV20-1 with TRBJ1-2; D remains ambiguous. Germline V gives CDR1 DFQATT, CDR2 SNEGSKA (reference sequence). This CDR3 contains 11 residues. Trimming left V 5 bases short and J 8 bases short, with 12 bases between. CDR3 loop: CSAPQYGGYTF. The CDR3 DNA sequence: TGCAGTGCTCCACAGTATGGGGGCTACACCTTC.

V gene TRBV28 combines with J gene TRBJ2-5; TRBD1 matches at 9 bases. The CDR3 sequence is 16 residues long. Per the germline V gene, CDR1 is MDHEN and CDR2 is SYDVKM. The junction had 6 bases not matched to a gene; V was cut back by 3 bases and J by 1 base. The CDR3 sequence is CASSFTGQGTQETQYF. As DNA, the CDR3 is TGTGCCAGCAGTTTCACGGGACAGGGAACCCAAGAGACCCAGTACTTC.

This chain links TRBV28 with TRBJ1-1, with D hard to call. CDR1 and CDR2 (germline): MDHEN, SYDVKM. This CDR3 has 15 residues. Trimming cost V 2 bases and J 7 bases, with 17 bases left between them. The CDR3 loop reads CASSLGFVGRVEAFF. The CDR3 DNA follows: TGTGCCAGCAGTTTAGGTTTTGTGGGGAGGGTTGAAGCTTTCTTT.

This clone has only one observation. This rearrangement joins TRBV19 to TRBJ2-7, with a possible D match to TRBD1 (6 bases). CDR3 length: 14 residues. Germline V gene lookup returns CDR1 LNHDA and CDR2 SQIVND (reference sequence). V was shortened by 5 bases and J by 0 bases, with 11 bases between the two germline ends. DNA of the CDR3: TGTGCCAGTAGTTCCCACAGGGACTCCTACGAGCAGTACTTC. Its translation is CASSSHRDSYEQYF.

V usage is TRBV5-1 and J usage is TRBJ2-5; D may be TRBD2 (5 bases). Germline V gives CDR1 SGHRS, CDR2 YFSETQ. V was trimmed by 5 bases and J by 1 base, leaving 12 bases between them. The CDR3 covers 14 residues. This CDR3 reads CASSGSSTQETQYF. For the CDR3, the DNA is TGCGCCAGCAGTGGGAGTAGCACCCAAGAGACCCAGTACTTC.

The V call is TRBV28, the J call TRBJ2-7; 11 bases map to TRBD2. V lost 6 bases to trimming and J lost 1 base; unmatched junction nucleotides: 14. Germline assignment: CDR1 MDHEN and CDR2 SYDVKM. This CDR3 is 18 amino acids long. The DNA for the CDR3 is TGTGCCAGCAGGATACAGGGGGGAGGGACTAGCGGATCCTACGAGCAGTACTTC. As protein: CASRIQGGGTSGSYEQYF.

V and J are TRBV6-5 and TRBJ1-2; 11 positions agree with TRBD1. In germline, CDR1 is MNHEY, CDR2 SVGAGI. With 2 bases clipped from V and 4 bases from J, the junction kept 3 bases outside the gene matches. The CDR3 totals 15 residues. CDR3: CASSYRGTGGYGYTF. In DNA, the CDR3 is TGTGCCAGCAGTTACCGTGGGACAGGGGGCTATGGCTACACCTTC.

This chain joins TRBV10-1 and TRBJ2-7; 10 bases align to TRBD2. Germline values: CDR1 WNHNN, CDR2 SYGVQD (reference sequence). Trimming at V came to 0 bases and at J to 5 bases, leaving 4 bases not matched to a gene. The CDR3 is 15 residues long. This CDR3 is CASSESRLAGDEQYF. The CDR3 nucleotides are TGCGCCAGCAGTGAGTCTAGGCTAGCGGGAGACGAGCAGTACTTC.

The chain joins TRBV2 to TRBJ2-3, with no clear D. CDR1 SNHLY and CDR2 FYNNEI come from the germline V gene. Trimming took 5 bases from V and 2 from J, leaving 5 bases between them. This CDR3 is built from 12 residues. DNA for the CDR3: TGTGCCAGCAGTTTCAACACAGATACGCAGTATTTT. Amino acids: CASSFNTDTQYF. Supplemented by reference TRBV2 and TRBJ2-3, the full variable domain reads EPEVTQTPSHQVTQMGQEVILRCVPISNHLYFYWYRQILGQKVEFLVSFYNNEISEKSEIFDDQFSVERPDGSNFTLKIRSTKLEDSAMYFCASSFNTDTQYFGPGTRLTVL.

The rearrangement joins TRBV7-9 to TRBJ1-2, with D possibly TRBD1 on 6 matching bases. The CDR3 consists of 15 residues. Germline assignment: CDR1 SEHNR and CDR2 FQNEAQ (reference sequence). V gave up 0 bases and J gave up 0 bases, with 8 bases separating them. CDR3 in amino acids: CASSLAGQPNYGYTF. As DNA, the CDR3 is TGTGCCAGCAGCTTAGCTGGACAGCCTAACTATGGCTACACCTTC.

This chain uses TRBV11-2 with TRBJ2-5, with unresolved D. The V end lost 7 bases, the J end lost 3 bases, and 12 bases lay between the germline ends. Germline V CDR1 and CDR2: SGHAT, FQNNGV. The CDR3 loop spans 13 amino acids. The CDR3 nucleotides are TGTGCCAGCACCCGGAGCCCTGAAGAGACCCAGTACTTC. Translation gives CASTRSPEETQYF.

For the CDR3, the DNA is TGCGCCAGCAGCTTGTGGTACAGCAGGAACACTGAAGCTTTCTTT. Amino acid sequence: CASSLWYSRNTEAFF. The chain recombines TRBV5-1 with TRBJ1-1; D not resolved. The CDR3 is made up of 15 amino acids. The germline gives CDR1 SGHRS, CDR2 YFSETQ. Trimming removed 1 base at V and 1 base at J, with 11 bases between.

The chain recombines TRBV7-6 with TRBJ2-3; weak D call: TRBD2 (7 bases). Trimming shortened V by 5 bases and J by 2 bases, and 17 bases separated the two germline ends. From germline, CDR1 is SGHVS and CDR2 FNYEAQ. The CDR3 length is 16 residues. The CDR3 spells CASSPVGGGYTDTQYF. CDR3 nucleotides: TGTGCCAGCAGCCCCGTAGGGGGAGGGTACACAGATACGCAGTATTTT.

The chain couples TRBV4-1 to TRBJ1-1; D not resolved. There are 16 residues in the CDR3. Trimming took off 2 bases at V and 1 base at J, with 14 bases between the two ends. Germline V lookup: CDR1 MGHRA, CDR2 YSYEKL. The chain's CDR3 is CASSQRPPAGNTEAFF. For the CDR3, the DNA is TGCGCCAGCAGCCAACGTCCCCCGGCGGGGAACACTGAAGCTTTCTTT.